These T cell receptor beta chains were read from a single sample in a study of T cell responses to AZD1222 COVID-19 vaccine. Measured with immunoSEQ multiplex PCR; TCRdb has only the in-frame clones, and not every one. The repertoire holds some 99,000 clones, with approximately 84% as singletons. The material was peripheral blood, obtained 28 days after the second AZD1222 dose. The receptors come from an adult who received the AZD1222 COVID-19 vaccine. Both conserved end residues are part of each CDR3. A D gene is named only where the DNA matches it firmly. Clone size, where shown, is once, few, many, or a class for clones that have expanded.

d_gene	v_gene	abundance	j_gene	CDR3aa	CDR3nt
-	TRBV6-5	once	TRBJ1-1	CASSYGGTLSGTEAFF	TGTGCCAGCAGTTACGGGGGGACACTCTCGGGAACTGAAGCTTTCTTT
-	TRBV19	-	TRBJ2-2	CASSKTVTGELFF	TGTGCCAGTAGTAAGACGGTGACCGGGGAGCTGTTTTTT
TRBD2	TRBV5-1	-	TRBJ2-3	CASSLEFSGGTDTQYF	TGCGCCAGCAGCTTAGAATTTAGCGGGGGGACAGATACGCAGTATTTT
-	TRBV5-1	-	TRBJ2-3	CASRAGSTTDTQYF	TGCGCCAGCAGGGCGGGGTCTACTACAGATACGCAGTATTTT
-	TRBV7-2	-	TRBJ2-1	CASSLMGQQFF	TGTGCCAGCAGCTTAATGGGACAGCAGTTCTTC
-	TRBV5-1	-	TRBJ2-2	CASSLPQDREGIFTNTGELFF	TGCGCCAGCAGCTTGCCCCAGGACAGGGAGGGAATTTTCACGAACACCGGGGAGCTGTTTTTT
-	TRBV5-6	-	TRBJ1-3	CASSLGRVSGNTIYF	TGTGCCAGCAGCTTGGGGCGGGTCTCTGGAAACACCATATATTTT
-	TRBV27	-	TRBJ2-2	CASRYNTGELFF	TGTGCCAGCAGGTACAACACCGGGGAGCTGTTTTTT
-	TRBV18	-	TRBJ2-5	CASAREYQETQYF	TGTGCCAGCGCCCGGGAGTACCAAGAGACCCAGTACTTC
TRBD2	TRBV3-1/TRBV3-2	once	TRBJ2-2	CASSSSGGAGTGELFF	TGTGCCAGCAGCTCTAGCGGGGGGGCCGGGACCGGGGAGCTGTTTTTT
-	TRBV7-9	-	TRBJ2-7	CASSLAWEQYF	TGTGCCAGCAGCCTCGCCTGGGAGCAGTACTTC
-	TRBV6-5	once	TRBJ1-6	CASSITGRGNSPLHF	TGTGCCAGCAGTATCACGGGGAGAGGGAATTCACCCCTCCACTTT
-	TRBV6-5	-	TRBJ1-2	CASSHDPSDLRGYTF	TGTGCCAGCAGCCACGACCCCTCGGACCTTCGTGGCTACACCTTC
-	TRBV19	-	TRBJ2-2	CASSKISPRSTGELFF	TGTGCCAGTAGTAAAATATCTCCGAGGAGCACCGGGGAGCTGTTTTTT
-	TRBV18	-	TRBJ2-3	CASSPGLGGPDAGTDTQYF	TGTGCCAGCTCACCGGGGCTGGGAGGTCCGGACGCGGGCACAGATACGCAGTATTTT
-	TRBV12-3/TRBV12-4	-	TRBJ2-5	CASSFGSGETQYF	TGTGCCAGCAGTTTTGGGAGTGGTGAGACCCAGTACTTC
-	TRBV5-1	once	TRBJ2-1	CASSLGPRAGEQFF	TGCGCCAGCAGCCTGGGCCCTCGGGCGGGCGAGCAGTTCTTC
TRBD1	TRBV27	-	TRBJ1-1	CASSSGQKINTEAFF	TGTGCCAGCAGCTCGGGACAGAAAATAAACACTGAAGCTTTCTTT
-	TRBV3-1/TRBV3-2	-	TRBJ2-7	CASSLGHSYEQYF	TGTGCCAGCAGCCTAGGACACAGCTACGAGCAGTACTTC
TRBD1	TRBV6-5	-	TRBJ1-2	CASSQDRTYGYTF	TGTGCCAGCAGCCAGGACAGGACCTATGGCTACACCTTC
-	TRBV5-1	-	TRBJ1-1	CASSLWENTEAFF	TGCGCCAGCAGCTTGTGGGAAAACACTGAAGCTTTCTTT
TRBD1	TRBV6-5	-	TRBJ1-2	CASSLQGGLYGYTF	TGTGCCAGCAGCCTCCAGGGGGGGCTCTATGGCTACACCTTC
-	TRBV7-9	few	TRBJ1-6	CASSLGEYSPLHF	TGTGCCAGCAGCTTAGGGGAATATTCACCCCTCCACTTT
-	TRBV19	-	TRBJ1-5	CASSIEWGKGQPQHF	TGTGCCAGTAGTATTGAATGGGGGAAAGGTCAGCCCCAGCATTTT
TRBD1	TRBV7-9	-	TRBJ1-4	CASSPTGATNEKLFF	TGTGCCAGCAGCCCTACAGGGGCCACTAATGAAAAACTGTTTTTT
-	TRBV5-5	-	TRBJ1-2	CASSLRVDGYGYTF	TGTGCCAGCAGCTTACGGGTTGACGGCTATGGCTACACCTTC
TRBD1	TRBV19	-	TRBJ2-2	CASSILGTGGWAGELFF	TGTGCCAGTAGTATATTGGGGACAGGGGGGTGGGCCGGGGAGCTGTTTTTT
-	TRBV3-1/TRBV3-2	-	TRBJ2-5	CASSQGRAGQETQYF	TGTGCCAGCAGCCAAGGAAGGGCAGGGCAGGAGACCCAGTACTTC
-	TRBV24-1	-	TRBJ2-7	CATGQNSYEQYF	TGTGCCACCGGACAAAACTCCTACGAGCAGTACTTC
-	TRBV29-1	-	TRBJ2-7	CSVLEGFKQYF	TGCAGCGTTCTGGAGGGCTTCAAGCAGTACTTC
-	TRBV21-1	-	TRBJ2-1	CASSKAETGGLRNEQFF	TGTGCCAGCAGCAAAGCTGAGACAGGGGGCCTCAGGAATGAGCAGTTCTTC
TRBD1	TRBV5-6	once	TRBJ2-7	CASSYRGPYEQYF	TGTGCCAGCAGCTACAGGGGGCCCTACGAGCAGTACTTC
-	TRBV2	-	TRBJ1-5	CASTFFEQGGKPQHF	TGTGCCAGCACCTTCTTCGAGCAGGGCGGGAAGCCCCAGCATTTT
TRBD1	TRBV30	-	TRBJ1-2	CAWSLGTGWSYGYTF	TGTGCCTGGAGCCTTGGGACAGGTTGGTCCTATGGCTACACCTTC
-	TRBV4-3	-	TRBJ1-6	CASGTFGSSPLHF	TGCGCCAGCGGGACCTTCGGCAGTTCACCCCTCCACTTT
TRBD2	TRBV7-3	-	TRBJ2-3	CASSLMVAGETDTQYF	TGTGCCAGCAGCTTAATGGTAGCGGGAGAGACAGATACGCAGTATTTT
-	TRBV7-2	-	TRBJ1-3	CASSADTHSGNTIYF	TGTGCCAGCAGCGCAGACACTCACTCTGGAAACACCATATATTTT
-	TRBV24-1	few	TRBJ1-5	CATSESGLQPQHF	TGTGCCACCAGTGAATCAGGGCTCCAGCCCCAGCATTTT
-	TRBV6-5	-	TRBJ1-5	CASSRRGSNQPQHF	TGTGCCAGCAGCCGAAGGGGTAGCAATCAGCCCCAGCATTTT
-	TRBV19	few	TRBJ2-7	CASSMQVVMHEQYF	TGTGCCAGTAGTATGCAGGTTGTCATGCACGAGCAGTACTTC
-	TRBV10-3	-	TRBJ2-2	CAIRNTGELFF	TGTGCCATCAGGAACACCGGGGAGCTGTTTTTT
-	TRBV6-1	-	TRBJ1-5	CASSEFAGGNQPQHF	TGTGCCAGCAGTGAATTCGCCGGAGGGAATCAGCCCCAGCATTTT
-	TRBV11-2	-	TRBJ1-2	CASSLPGGRGRGTYQFANYGYTF	TGTGCCAGCAGTCTACCCGGGGGCAGGGGCCGCGGAACATATCAGTTTGCTAACTATGGCTACACCTTC
-	TRBV5-1	-	TRBJ1-1	CASSLRQGTTEAFF	TGCGCCAGCAGCTTGAGGCAGGGGACCACTGAAGCTTTCTTT
-	TRBV28	-	TRBJ2-5	CASSLSQGQETQYF	TGTGCCAGCAGTTTATCCCAGGGCCAAGAGACCCAGTACTTC